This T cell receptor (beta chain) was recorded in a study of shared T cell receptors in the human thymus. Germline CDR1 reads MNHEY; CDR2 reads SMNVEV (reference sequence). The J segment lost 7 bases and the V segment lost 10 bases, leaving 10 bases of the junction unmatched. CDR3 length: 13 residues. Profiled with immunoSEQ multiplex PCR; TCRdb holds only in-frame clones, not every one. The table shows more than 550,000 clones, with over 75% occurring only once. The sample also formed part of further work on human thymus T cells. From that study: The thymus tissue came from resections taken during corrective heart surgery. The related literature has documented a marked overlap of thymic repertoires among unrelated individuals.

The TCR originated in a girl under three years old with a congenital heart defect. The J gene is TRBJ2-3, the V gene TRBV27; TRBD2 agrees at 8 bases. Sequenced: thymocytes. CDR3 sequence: CATGEERGYTQYF. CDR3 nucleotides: TGTGCCACCGGAGAAGAGCGGGGGTATACGCAGTATTTT.